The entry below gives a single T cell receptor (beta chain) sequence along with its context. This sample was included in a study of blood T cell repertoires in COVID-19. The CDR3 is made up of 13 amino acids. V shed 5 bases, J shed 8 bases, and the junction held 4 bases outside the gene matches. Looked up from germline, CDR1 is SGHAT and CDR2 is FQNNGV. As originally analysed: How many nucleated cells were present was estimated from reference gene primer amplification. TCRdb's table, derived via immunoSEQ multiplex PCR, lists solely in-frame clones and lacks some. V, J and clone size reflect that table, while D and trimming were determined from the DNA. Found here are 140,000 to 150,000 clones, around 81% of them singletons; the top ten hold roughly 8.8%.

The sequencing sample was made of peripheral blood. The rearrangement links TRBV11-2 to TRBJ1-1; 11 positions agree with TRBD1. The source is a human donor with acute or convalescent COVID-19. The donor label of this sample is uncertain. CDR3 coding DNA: TGTGCCAGCAGCCCTTGGACAGGGGGCGAAGCTTTCTTT. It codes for CASSPWTGGEAFF.